The entry below describes one TCR beta chain. No antigen is known for it. The source of the sample is a study of shared clonotypes between healthy human individuals. Study findings and constraints: Between a few donors, naive CD4 clonotypes were shared at a level of about 5%. Apart from blood, nothing was sampled; tissue repertoires likely differ.

Germline CDR1 reads LNHNV; CDR2 reads YYDKDF (reference sequence). The CDR3 runs to 15 residues. The V end was cut by 5 bases, the J end by 2 bases, with 13 bases between. Naive CD8 cells were CD45RO-negative, positively selected for CCR7, excluding terminally differentiated effector memory CD45RA+ cells. Methods used by the authors: From ImmunoSEQ came sequences covering only the junction and carrying no quality scores, so filtering differed. TCRdb's table, derived via immunoSEQ multiplex PCR, lists solely in-frame clones and lacks some. V, J and clone size are taken as reported in that table, and D and trimming were inferred from the DNA itself. Among hundreds of thousands of clones listed, 80% to 95% were seen once.

Sequencing input: naive CD8+ T cells sorted from blood. The chain uses TRBV15 and TRBJ1-5; D gene uncertain. The clonotype originates from a man aged 25-40 years in good health. CDR3 protein: CATSGVLRGNQPQHF. CDR3 DNA: TGTGCCACCAGCGGGGTTTTGAGGGGCAATCAGCCCCAGCATTTT.